Here is one T cell receptor (beta chain) with its context. The germline V gene encodes CDR1 LGHDT and CDR2 YNNKEL (reference sequence). The CDR3 length is 16 residues. V was trimmed by 0 bases and J by 8 bases, leaving 16 bases between them. The entry originates in a study of CD8 T cells in Susac syndrome. From blood CD8+ and CD4+ T cells, TCR beta sequences were generated. Negative isolation was used for CD8+ and CD4+ T cells, and FACS enrichment was applied to TEMRA cells. Random hexamers were used to reverse transcribe roughly 0.5 to 1 ug of RNA. Amplification of TCR beta CDR3 across 54 Vbeta and 13 Jbeta was performed with immunoSEQ multiplex PCR. TCRdb reprocessed the immunoSEQ multiplex PCR reads with MiXCR, giving one entry per CDR3 protein. The table lists about 190,000 distinct CDR3 sequences, just under 95% of them singletons.

The rearrangement joins TRBV3-1 to TRBJ1-4; TRBD1 might be the D (6 bases). The sequenced sample was CD8+ T cells from PBMCs. The sequence derives from a human donor with Susac syndrome. The CDR3 reads CASSQDDRTLKEKLFF. Written as DNA, the CDR3 is TGTGCCAGCAGCCAAGACGACAGGACCTTGAAGGAAAAACTGTTTTTT.